A single sample gave rise to the 32 T cell receptor beta chains below, sequenced in a study of T cells in Graves' hyperthyroidism and ophthalmopathy. Using RNA transcripts as the source, TCR beta CDR3 regions were amplified. The HTBI primer set drove a first-round RT-PCR of the TCR CDR3. One entry per CDR3 protein, called by TCRdb with MiXCR from the multiplex PCR reads. The sample has roughly 570,000 distinct CDR3 sequences, about half seen once. The sample consisted of peripheral blood or thyroid tissue (not recorded which). These receptors all come from a woman between 18 and 29 years old with Graves' hyperthyroidism.

The rearrangement joins TRBV15 to TRBJ2-7, with TRBD2 identical over 9 bases. The CDR3 contains 15 residues. With V trimmed by 4 bases and J by 0 bases, 4 bases remained unmatched. The germline CDR1 and CDR2 sequences are LNHNV and YYDKDF (reference sequence). CDR3 bases: TGTGCCACCAGCAAGGGACTAGCTAGCTCCTACGAGCAGTACTTC. Translation gives CATSKGLASSYEQYF.

The V gene is TRBV11-1, the J gene TRBJ2-7, with TRBD1 matching over 7 bases. This CDR3 comprises 13 residues. V lost 5 bases and J lost 6; bases outside the gene matches: 7. The germline V gene has CDR1 SGHAT and CDR2 FQDESV (reference sequence). The CDR3 loop reads CASSTTGNAEQYF. In nucleotides, the CDR3 is TGTGCCAGCAGCACGACAGGGAATGCCGAGCAGTACTTC.

The chain's CDR3 is CATSDYSGSSYNEQFF. CDR3 in DNA: TGTGCCACCAGTGACTATAGCGGGAGCTCCTACAATGAGCAGTTCTTC. The chain is built from TRBV24-1 and TRBJ2-1; 9 positions agree with TRBD2. Trimming took 4 bases from V and 0 from J; bases not matched to a gene: 3. Germline V gene sequence: CDR1 KGHDR, CDR2 SFDVKD. The CDR3 has 16 amino acids.

This clonotype has a handful of counts. This rearrangement joins TRBV2 to TRBJ1-3; no clear D gene. This CDR3 spans 16 amino acids. Trimming shortened V by 2 bases and J by 4 bases, and 15 bases separated the two germline ends. Germline CDR1 and CDR2: SNHLY and FYNNEI. The CDR3 loop reads CASSEPGEAPGNTIYF. DNA of the CDR3: TGTGCCAGCAGTGAACCGGGTGAGGCCCCCGGAAACACCATATATTTT.

Many counts were recorded for this clonotype. The chain couples TRBV11-2 to TRBJ2-6; 8 bases agree with TRBD2. Looked up from germline, CDR1 is SGHAT and CDR2 is FQNNGV. The CDR3 totals 18 residues. J gave up 2 bases and V 1 base, and 7 bases lay outside the gene matches. CDR3 amino acids: CASSLVSGGAPGANVLTF. CDR3 in DNA: TGTGCCAGCAGCTTAGTATCGGGGGGGGCGCCTGGGGCCAACGTCCTGACTTTC. Based on the CDR3 plus reference TRBV11-2 and TRBJ2-6, the full variable domain is EAGVAQSPRYKIIEKRQSVAFWCNPISGHATLYWYQQILGQGPKLLIQFQNNGVVDDSQLPKDRFSAERLKGVDSTLKIQPAKLEDSAVYLCASSLVSGGAPGANVLTFGAGSRLTVL.

In regard to this clonotype: Possible read error: a much larger clone is one base away. The CDR3 end shows no conserved phenylalanine or tryptophan, and so a read error is likely. J is TRBJ2-7 and V is TRBV11-2; 12 bases are a match to TRBD2. The CDR3 covers 14 residues. The J segment lost 6 bases and the V segment lost 5 bases, leaving 5 bases of the junction unmatched. The germline V gene has CDR1 SGHAT and CDR2 FQNNGV. The CDR3 region has the DNA TGTGCCAGCAGCCCCCTAGCGGGAGGGGGCGAGCAGTACCTC. Translating gives CASSPLAGGGEQYL.

The V call is TRBV29-1, the J call TRBJ2-7; 12 bases match TRBD2. Losses at the gene ends were 6 bases for V and 3 bases for J; bases not matched to a gene: 6. The CDR3 has 14 amino acids. Looked up from germline, CDR1 is SQVTM and CDR2 is ANQGSEA. The CDR3: CSVQGLAGFYEQYF. The CDR3 nucleotides are TGCAGCGTCCAAGGACTAGCGGGGTTCTACGAGCAGTACTTC.

Turning to this clonotype: A read error is possible here, since a much larger clone lies one base away. This chain uses TRBV14 with TRBJ1-3; D may be TRBD1 (5 bases). Germline lookup yields CDR1 SGHDN and CDR2 FVKESK. The CDR3 totals 15 residues. The CDR3 protein is CASSQWGFSGSTIYF. The CDR3 DNA reads TGTGCCAGCAGCCAGTGGGGGTTCTCTGGAAGCACCATATATTTT.

The chain combines TRBV7-1 with TRBJ1-1, with TRBD1 matching 7 bases. TRBV7-1 is marked as an open reading frame, function uncertain. The ends lost 5 bases at V and 5 bases at J; junction bases unmatched: 11. The CDR3 spans 15 residues. This CDR3 is CASSQTRGGKTEAFF. DNA of the CDR3: TGTGCCAGCAGCCAAACTAGAGGGGGCAAGACTGAAGCTTTCTTT.

This clonotype has ten or more counts. V is TRBV6-6 and J is TRBJ1-4, with D possibly being TRBD1 (6 bases). Trimming pared 7 bases from V and 7 bases from J, leaving 16 bases between. This CDR3 is 14 amino acids long. CDR1 and CDR2 from the germline V gene are MNHNY and SVGAGI (reference sequence). DNA of the CDR3: TGTGCCAGCAATACAAGGGGGGGTGGTGAAAAACTGTTTTTT. It is translated as CASNTRGGGEKLFF.

This clonotype was recorded many times. The chain recombines TRBV30 with TRBJ1-5; the D is unclear. Germline CDR1 is GTSNPN and CDR2 is SVGIG (reference sequence). V dropped 7 bases and J dropped 1 base, with 14 bases sitting between them. The CDR3 spans 14 residues. The DNA of the CDR3 is TGTGCCTCCCCTCCTTTGGCGAGCAATCAGCCCCAGCATTTT. Translating gives CASPPLASNQPQHF.

This clonotype was recorded at least ten times. The V and J genes are TRBV7-2 and TRBJ1-2; the D is unclear. V gave up 5 bases and J gave up 8 bases, with 15 bases separating them. This CDR3 has 13 amino acids. Germline CDR1 and CDR2: SGHTA and FQGNSA. The CDR3 DNA reads as TGTGCCAGCAGCCCAGAGGTATTATTAGGCTACACCTTC. This codes for CASSPEVLLGYTF.

This clonotype was detected many times. This chain uses TRBV27 with TRBJ1-4; 8 bases are shared with TRBD1. This CDR3 has 13 residues. CDR1 and CDR2 from the germline V gene are MNHEY and SMNVEV (reference sequence). Unmatched junction bases numbered 3, after V lost 6 bases and J lost 6 bases. CDR3 residues: CASRDREDEKLFF. CDR3 coding DNA: TGTGCCAGCAGGGACAGGGAGGATGAAAAACTGTTTTTT.

Comment on this clonotype: The junction and the germline gene differ at one end; a read error may be behind it. V and J are TRBV20-1 and TRBJ1-2; D remains unclear. CDR3 length: 14 residues. Germline-derived CDR1 and CDR2 are DFQATT and SNEGSKA (reference sequence). The CDR3 DNA follows: TGCAGTGTTAGAGAAGAGACTTCTGGATATCGCTACACCTTC. This gives the protein CSVREETSGYRYTF.

Details on this clonotype: Being one base from a much bigger clone, this may be a read error. The gene calls are TRBV7-2 and TRBJ2-2; D is perhaps TRBD2 (5 bases). This CDR3 region has 14 residues. Germline V gene lookup returns CDR1 SGHTA and CDR2 FQGNSA. The CDR3 loop reads CASSRTENAGELFF. CDR3 bases: TGTGCCAGCAGCAGGACTGAGAACGCCGGGGAGCTGTTTTTT.

This chain uses TRBV7-6 with TRBJ2-2; D remains ambiguous. The CDR3 spans 15 residues. The V gene lost 6 bases and the J gene lost 7 bases, with 18 bases spanning the gap. CDR1 is SGHVS, CDR2 FNYEAQ, per germline. CDR3: CASRPRPTSSGELFF. The DNA for the CDR3 is TGTGCCAGCAGACCACGACCGACTTCTAGCGGGGAGCTGTTTTTT.

This clonotype was counted once. Written as DNA, the CDR3 is TGTGCCAGCAGTCCCGACAGGGACATAAGCGAGCAGTACTTC. Residues: CASSPDRDISEQYF. The rearrangement uses TRBV7-3 and TRBJ2-7; TRBD1 agrees at 7 bases. With V trimmed by 6 bases and J by 6 bases, 11 bases remained unmatched. Looked up from germline, CDR1 is SGHTA and CDR2 is FQGTGA. The CDR3 contains 14 residues.

This clonotype was recorded many times. This chain uses TRBV5-1 with TRBJ1-2, with a tentative D call TRBD1 (6 bases). Germline lookup yields CDR1 SGHRS and CDR2 YFSETQ. The V end lost 5 bases, the J end lost 8 bases, and 22 bases lay between the germline ends. This CDR3 has 15 residues. As DNA, the CDR3 is TGCGCCAGCAGTCCCCTGGGGGCCGATCTAGGGGGCTACACCTTC. Protein product: CASSPLGADLGGYTF.

In its sample, this clonotype was seen many times. This chain joins TRBV29-1 and TRBJ1-2, with D possibly matching TRBD1 (5 bases). The CDR3 loop spans 14 amino acids. In germline, CDR1 is SQVTM, CDR2 ANQGSEA. Trimming shortened V by 6 bases and J by 7 bases, and 21 bases separated the two germline ends. The CDR3: CSVRDMEMRGGYTF. CDR3 DNA: TGCAGCGTCCGCGACATGGAAATGAGGGGTGGCTACACCTTC.

V usage is TRBV18 and J usage is TRBJ2-7; 7 nucleotides align to TRBD1. The CDR3 has 17 residues. CDR1 and CDR2 (germline): KGHSH, LQKENI. V shed 2 bases and J 0 bases; nucleotides not matched to a gene: 10. In DNA, the CDR3 is TGTGCCAGCTCACCAGCTGTCGGACAGGCGAGCTCCTACGAGCAGTACTTC. Translated, it gives CASSPAVGQASSYEQYF. The variable domain in full, completed from reference TRBV18 and TRBJ2-7, reads NAGVMQNPRHLVRRRGQEARLRCSPMKGHSHVYWYRQLPEEGLKFMVYLQKENIIDESGMPKERFSAEFPKEGPSILRIQQVVRGDSAAYFCASSPAVGQASSYEQYFGPGTRLTVT.

Comments on this clonotype: One junction end does not reproduce the germline sequence, and a read error may be involved. V usage is TRBV24-1 and J usage is TRBJ1-5, with D maybe TRBD1 (6 bases). Germline loops: CDR1 KGHDR, CDR2 SFDVKD. CDR3 length equals 15 residues. CDR3 in amino acids: CASSRDTSRGQPKHF. CDR3 sequence (DNA): TGTGCCAGCAGCCGGGACACCTCGAGGGGTCAGCCCAAGCATTTT.

At least ten counts were recorded for this clonotype. CDR3 bases: TGCAGTGCTAGTGACGGACAGAACAATCAGCCCCAGCATTTT. Protein sequence: CSASDGQNNQPQHF. The V and J genes are TRBV20-1 and TRBJ1-5; D may be TRBD1 (6 bases). V lost 3 bases and J lost 3, with 12 bases in between. Germline CDR1 reads DFQATT; CDR2 reads SNEGSKA (reference sequence). CDR3 length: 14 amino acids.

The chain uses TRBV7-2 and TRBJ2-3; weak D call: TRBD1 (6 bases). Trimming took 1 base from V and 6 from J, leaving 14 bases between them. The V gene's germline CDR1 is SGHTA and CDR2 FQGNSA. The CDR3 contains 15 residues. Here the CDR3 reads CASSLEPGVSDTQYF. In DNA, the CDR3 is TGTGCCAGCAGCTTAGAGCCAGGGGTCTCCGATACGCAGTATTTT.

The chain joins TRBV10-3 to TRBJ2-1; 14 positions match TRBD2. This CDR3 contains 19 residues. Germline loops: CDR1 ENHRY, CDR2 SYGVKD. J lost 0 bases, V lost 2 bases, and 6 bases had no gene match. CDR3 DNA: TGTGCCATCAGTGAGCCACGGACTAGCGGGAGGAGCTCCTACAATGAGCAGTTCTTC. Translation: CAISEPRTSGRSSYNEQFF.

This chain joins TRBV20-1 and TRBJ2-5, with 7 nucleotides matching TRBD2. Germline lookup yields CDR1 DFQATT and CDR2 SNEGSKA (reference sequence). J was trimmed by 3 bases and V by 3 bases; bases with no gene match: 1. This CDR3 has 12 residues. For the CDR3, the DNA is TGCAGTGCTAGCAGCGGGAAAGAGACCCAGTACTTC. Encoded protein: CSASSGKETQYF.

This clonotype was picked up many times. The chain carries TRBV5-8 and TRBJ2-7; D unresolved. This CDR3 region has 15 residues. Germline V gives CDR1 SGHTS, CDR2 YDEGEE. V dropped 0 bases and J dropped 3 bases, with 13 bases sitting between them. The CDR3 sequence: CASSLEPTRGYEQYF. For the CDR3, the DNA is TGTGCCAGCAGCTTGGAACCGACCCGTGGCTACGAGCAGTACTTC.

As concerns this clonotype: This may be a read error, as it is one base from a much larger clone. The chain uses TRBV7-9 and TRBJ2-1, with D perhaps TRBD2 (5 bases). This CDR3 contains 13 residues. The germline CDR1 and CDR2 sequences are SEHNR and FQNEAQ (reference sequence). CDR3 nucleotides: TGTACCAGCAGCTTTGAGGTTAGCGATGAGCAGTTCTTC. This encodes CTSSFEVSDEQFF.

The gene calls are TRBV7-3 and TRBJ1-2; TRBD1 aligns across 10 bases. In germline, CDR1 is SGHTA, CDR2 FQGTGA. J lost 10 bases, V lost 2 bases, and 4 bases had no gene match. This CDR3 is 13 amino acids long. The CDR3 sequence is CASSLDRGHDYTF. The DNA for the CDR3 is TGTGCCAGCAGCTTAGACAGGGGGCACGACTACACCTTC.

This clonotype was observed a few times. V usage is TRBV19 and J usage is TRBJ2-3, with 9 bases identical to TRBD2. The V and J ends lost 5 bases and 4 bases, in that order; junction bases with no gene match: 7. There are 15 residues in the CDR3. The germline V gene encodes CDR1 LNHDA and CDR2 SQIVND (reference sequence). The CDR3 region is CASSYLAGQADTQYF. Written as DNA, the CDR3 is TGTGCCAGTAGTTACCTAGCGGGGCAAGCAGATACGCAGTATTTT. Full variable domain (outside the CDR3, taken from reference TRBV19 and TRBJ2-3): DGGITQSPKYLFRKEGQNVTLSCEQNLNHDAMYWYRQDPGQGLRLIYYSQIVNDFQKGDIAEGYSVSREKKESFPLTVTSAQKNPTAFYLCASSYLAGQADTQYFGPGTRLTVL.

The V call is TRBV7-2, the J call TRBJ1-6, with 9 bases matching TRBD1. V dropped 2 bases and J dropped 9; count of bases not matched to a gene: 8. CDR3 length: 16 residues. The germline V gene has CDR1 SGHTA and CDR2 FQGNSA. In nucleotides, the CDR3 is TGTGCCAGCAGCTTAACTTACAGGGGGCTAAGTTCACCCCTCCACTTT. The encoded protein is CASSLTYRGLSSPLHF.

The chain is built from TRBV19 and TRBJ2-3; D is ambiguous. V was pared by 5 bases and J by 0 bases, with 9 bases between. CDR3 size: 14 residues. From germline, CDR1 is LNHDA and CDR2 SQIVND (reference sequence). DNA for the CDR3: TGTGCCAGTAGTGGGCAGTCTAGCACAGATACGCAGTATTTT. It codes for CASSGQSSTDTQYF.

A single count supports this clonotype. The chain has TRBV7-2 and TRBJ2-7; 10 positions match TRBD2. The end of the DNA fits TRBJ2-1 better, so the J call may be wrong. Germline assignment: CDR1 SGHTA and CDR2 FQGNSA. The CDR3 covers 15 residues. In nucleotides, the CDR3 is TGTGCCAGCAGCTCCGGGACTAGCGACTACAATGAGCAGTTCTTC. Amino acid sequence: CASSSGTSDYNEQFF.